This T cell receptor (beta chain) was profiled in a study of technical replicates of blood from several donors. From germline, CDR1 is LGHNA and CDR2 YSLEER. The CDR3 is 15 residues long. V lost 3 bases, J lost 1 base, and 3 bases stayed unmatched. Some clones are missing from TCRdb's copy, which holds only in-frame ones; the method was immunoSEQ multiplex PCR. The sample consists of 65,000 to 90,000 clones, roughly 85% of them appearing once. V is TRBV4-3 and J is TRBJ1-3; 7 positions match TRBD1. The TCR originated in a human donor in good health. Some clones in this sample may be carry-over from other donors' samples. The sample comprised PBMCs. CDR3 in amino acids: CASSHQTGSGNTIYF. Written as DNA, the CDR3 is TGCGCCAGCAGCCACCAGACAGGGTCTGGAAACACCATATATTTT.